Listed here are 23 T cell receptor beta chains from one sample, sequenced in a study of Ad26.COV2.S vaccination and SARS-CoV-2 variants. Stated treatment: about 20 received Ad26.COV2.S at low or high dose, single or two shots; about 5 received placebo; per-sample allocation not given. Material that was analyzed had been drawn on day 63 after the first vaccine or placebo injection. TCRdb's table, derived via immunoSEQ multiplex PCR, lists solely in-frame clones and lacks some. The data show hundreds of thousands of clones, roughly 90% seen once. The sample consisted of peripheral blood, taken in a trial of Ad26.COV2.S vaccine versus placebo. These receptors were collected from a person between 18 and 65 years old who received the Ad26.COV2.S COVID-19 vaccine or a placebo.

This chain links TRBV18 with TRBJ2-7; 7 nucleotides line up with TRBD2. The V segment lost 5 bases and the J segment 1 base; nucleotides outside the gene matches: 5. Germline V lookup: CDR1 KGHSH, CDR2 LQKENI. There are 14 residues in the CDR3. Here the CDR3 reads CASSVAGVSYEQYF. CDR3 sequence (DNA): TGTGCCAGCTCAGTAGCGGGTGTGTCCTACGAGCAGTACTTC. The full variable domain, completed using reference TRBV18 and TRBJ2-7, is NAGVMQNPRHLVRRRGQEARLRCSPMKGHSHVYWYRQLPEEGLKFMVYLQKENIIDESGMPKERFSAEFPKEGPSILRIQQVVRGDSAAYFCASSVAGVSYEQYFGPGTRLTVT.

The J gene is TRBJ1-2, the V gene TRBV5-1, with 8 bases matching TRBD1. CDR3 size: 14 residues. J was trimmed by 4 bases and V by 4 bases; bases with no gene match: 6. The germline V gene has CDR1 SGHRS and CDR2 YFSETQ. In DNA, the CDR3 is TGCGCCAGCAGCGGGGCAGGGGGCATCTATGGCTACACCTTC. Amino acid sequence: CASSGAGGIYGYTF.

The gene calls are TRBV10-3 and TRBJ2-6; TRBD1 is a possible D gene (5 bases). This CDR3 spans 16 amino acids. Per germline, CDR1 ENHRY and CDR2 SYGVKD. The V end was cut by 0 bases, the J end by 1 base, with 7 bases between. CDR3 nucleotide sequence: TGTGCCATCAGTGAGTCGACAGTTTCTGGGGCCAACGTCCTGACTTTC. As protein: CAISESTVSGANVLTF.

This clone was counted once. V usage is TRBV9 and J usage is TRBJ2-4; D is uncertain. The ends were cut back, 3 bases at V and 5 bases at J, with 6 bases in the middle. Germline lookup yields CDR1 SGDLS and CDR2 YYNGEE. The CDR3 has 12 residues. The CDR3 here is CASSGLENIQYF. DNA of the CDR3: TGTGCCAGCAGCGGTCTGGAAAACATTCAGTACTTC.

This CDR3 is CASRRGLAATNEQFF. The CDR3 DNA is TGTGCCAGCAGAAGGGGACTAGCGGCAACCAATGAGCAGTTCTTC. The genes are TRBV6-5 and TRBJ2-1, with 11 positions matching TRBD2. With 6 bases clipped from V and 6 bases from J, the junction kept 7 bases outside the gene matches. Germline V gives CDR1 MNHEY, CDR2 SVGAGI. This CDR3 spans 15 amino acids.

The rearrangement links TRBV21-1 to TRBJ2-7; TRBD1, the table's D call, was not compared with the DNA. TRBV21-1 is tagged as a pseudogene. There are 13 residues in the CDR3. CDR3 in DNA: TGTGCCAGCAGCGCTCTCTGGGGCGACGAGCAGTACTTC. Translated, it gives CASSALWGDEQYF.

This chain's CDR3 is CASTIIGTGHNEQFF. As DNA, the CDR3 is TGTGCCAGTACCATCATCGGGACAGGGCACAATGAGCAGTTCTTC. V gene TRBV19 combines with J gene TRBJ2-1; TRBD1 matches at 9 bases. Germline V lookup: CDR1 LNHDA, CDR2 SQIVND (reference sequence). This CDR3 is built from 15 residues. The junction had 9 bases not matched to a gene; V was cut back by 7 bases and J by 5 bases. The complete variable domain, with remaining parts taken from reference TRBV19 and TRBJ2-1, reads DGGITQSPKYLFRKEGQNVTLSCEQNLNHDAMYWYRQDPGQGLRLIYYSQIVNDFQKGDIAEGYSVSREKKESFPLTVTSAQKNPTAFYLCASTIIGTGHNEQFFGPGTRLTVL.

This chain joins TRBV3-1 (or the pseudogene TRBV3-2) and TRBJ1-5; weak D call: TRBD1 (5 bases). The CDR3 spans 17 residues. The V end lost 4 bases, the J end lost 1 base, and 17 bases lay between the germline ends. Germline assignment: CDR1 LGHDT and CDR2 YNNKEL (reference sequence). The CDR3 sequence is CASSPRWDPRSNQPQHF. In nucleotides, the CDR3 is TGTGCCAGCAGCCCTAGGTGGGACCCCAGGAGCAATCAGCCCCAGCATTTT.

The chain has TRBV5-1 and TRBJ2-5; tentative D call: TRBD1 (5 bases). CDR3 size: 15 residues. The V gene's germline CDR1 is SGHRS and CDR2 YFSETQ. Deletions cut 1 base from V and 5 bases from J, with 15 bases between. The CDR3 bases are TGCGCCAGCAGCTTGAACCGGCCCTCAGGGGAGACCCAGTACTTC. Translation: CASSLNRPSGETQYF.

This chain uses TRBV18 with TRBJ2-2; TRBD2 might be the D (5 bases). This CDR3 region has 15 residues. Trimming pared 3 bases from V and 4 bases from J, leaving 12 bases between. Germline CDR1 is KGHSH and CDR2 is LQKENI. DNA of the CDR3: TGTGCCAGCTCACCGACTCGGGGTCGCACCGGGGAGCTGTTTTTT. As protein: CASSPTRGRTGELFF. Looking up the rest from reference TRBV18 and TRBJ2-2 gives the full variable domain: NAGVMQNPRHLVRRRGQEARLRCSPMKGHSHVYWYRQLPEEGLKFMVYLQKENIIDESGMPKERFSAEFPKEGPSILRIQQVVRGDSAAYFCASSPTRGRTGELFFGEGSRLTVL.

The chain employs TRBV6-6 and TRBJ2-1, with D possibly TRBD2 on 6 matching bases. With 5 bases removed from V and 9 bases from J, the gap between germline ends came to 14 bases. Per germline, CDR1 MNHNY and CDR2 SVGAGI (reference sequence). This CDR3 has 13 residues. CDR3 loop: CASSQLHSGEQFF. The CDR3 nucleotides read TGTGCCAGCAGTCAACTACATAGCGGTGAGCAGTTCTTC.

V usage is TRBV5-4 and J usage is TRBJ1-4; D unresolved. V lost 1 base and J 0 bases, leaving 7 bases between the germline ends. CDR1 is SGHNT and CDR2 is YYREEE in the germline V gene (reference sequence). The CDR3 spans 15 residues. The CDR3 loop is CASSLFGATNEKLFF. CDR3 DNA sequence: TGTGCCAGCAGCTTGTTCGGAGCAACTAATGAAAAACTGTTTTTT.

The chain uses TRBV7-2 and TRBJ2-7, with 8 nucleotides matching TRBD1. CDR1 and CDR2 from the germline V gene are SGHTA and FQGNSA. The CDR3 sequence is 15 residues long. After removal of 5 bases from V and 3 bases from J, the junction contained 9 bases not matched to a gene. Here the CDR3 reads CASSISTGVGYEQYF. CDR3 DNA sequence: TGTGCCAGCAGCATTTCGACAGGGGTTGGCTACGAGCAGTACTTC.

The chain couples TRBV5-1 to TRBJ1-1; no clear D gene. With 5 bases removed from V and 0 bases from J, the gap between germline ends came to 20 bases. Germline lookup yields CDR1 SGHRS and CDR2 YFSETQ. This CDR3 region has 17 residues. The CDR3 nucleotides read TGCGCCAGCAGGCCCAAAAAAATTGACCTCATGAACACTGAAGCTTTCTTT. It codes for CASRPKKIDLMNTEAFF.

The rearrangement uses TRBV30 and TRBJ1-5; D ambiguous. Trimming removed 7 bases from V and 0 bases from J, with 13 bases in between. This CDR3 has 14 amino acids. CDR1 and CDR2 (germline): GTSNPN, SVGIG (reference sequence). In nucleotides, the CDR3 is TGTGCCTTTTTCGTCCTTTATAGCAATCAGCCCCAGCATTTT. This codes for CAFFVLYSNQPQHF.

The CDR3 DNA reads as TGTGCCAGCAGCGCCGGGACACATGAAGCTTTCTTT. Translating gives CASSAGTHEAFF. The rearrangement joins TRBV5-4 to TRBJ1-1; D perhaps matches TRBD1 (6 bases). This CDR3 region has 12 residues. V lost 4 bases, J lost 7 bases, and 11 bases lay in between. The V gene's germline CDR1 is SGHNT and CDR2 YYREEE (reference sequence). The entire variable domain, with the rest obtained from reference TRBV5-4 and TRBJ1-1, is as follows: ETGVTQSPTHLIKTRGQQVTLRCSSQSGHNTVSWYQQALGQGPQFIFQYYREEENGRGNFPPRFSGLQFPNYSSELNVNALELDDSALYLCASSAGTHEAFFGQGTRLTVV.

In this sample, this clone turned up once. The chain links TRBV7-3 to TRBJ2-3; 8 bases are a match to TRBD1. The CDR3 runs 13 residues. Losses at the gene ends were 5 bases for V and 6 bases for J; bases not matched to a gene: 4. In germline, CDR1 is SGHTA, CDR2 FQGTGA. Here the CDR3 reads CASSVDRGDTQYF. Here the CDR3 DNA reads TGTGCCAGCAGCGTTGACAGGGGTGATACGCAGTATTTT.

The chain joins TRBV25-1 to TRBJ2-7; a weak D match, TRBD2 (6 bases). The CDR3 loop spans 16 amino acids. Germline lookup yields CDR1 MGHDK and CDR2 SYGVNS. Deletions cut 0 bases from V and 6 bases from J, with 18 bases between. The CDR3 is CASSEYKGGTVFEQYF. In DNA form, the CDR3 reads TGTGCCAGCAGTGAATATAAAGGCGGGACGGTTTTCGAGCAGTACTTC.

This clone has only one observation. The V and J genes are TRBV2 and TRBJ1-3; D perhaps matches TRBD1 (5 bases). The CDR3 length is 14 residues. The V gene's germline CDR1 is SNHLY and CDR2 FYNNEI. V lost 6 bases, J lost 0 bases, and 9 bases lay in between. The CDR3, as DNA: TGTGCCAGCAGCGACAGCAGCTCTGGAAACACCATATATTTT. Protein: CASSDSSSGNTIYF.

This clone came up once. The chain has TRBV30 and TRBJ1-1, with TRBD1 matching over 7 bases. V was clipped by 3 bases and J by 4 bases; unmatched bases: 14. CDR3 size: 16 residues. Germline CDR1 is GTSNPN and CDR2 is SVGIG (reference sequence). CDR3: CAWSYGPGQRVTEAFF. The CDR3 nucleotides are TGTGCCTGGAGCTACGGCCCGGGACAGAGGGTCACTGAAGCTTTCTTT.

This clone came up a few times. V gene TRBV4-3 combines with J gene TRBJ2-3; no clear D gene. The CDR3 totals 13 residues. Looked up from germline, CDR1 is LGHNA and CDR2 is YSLEER. Between the trimmed V and J ends, which lost 1 base and 6 bases, there was a span of 8 bases. The CDR3 here is CASSQAEWDTQYF. CDR3 nucleotide sequence: TGCGCCAGCAGCCAAGCGGAGTGGGATACGCAGTATTTT.

The chain carries TRBV7-2 and TRBJ1-2; unclear D gene. V lost 4 bases to trimming and J lost 4 bases, with 10 bases between them. The CDR3 totals 13 residues. The germline V gene has CDR1 SGHTA and CDR2 FQGNSA. CDR3 amino acids: CASSSGAVYGYTF. Written as DNA, the CDR3 is TGTGCCAGCAGCTCAGGCGCGGTCTATGGCTACACCTTC.

The rearrangement joins TRBV5-4 to TRBJ2-5, with D perhaps being TRBD1 or TRBD2 (5 bases each). CDR1 and CDR2 from the germline V gene are SGHNT and YYREEE (reference sequence). The length of the CDR3 is 17 residues. V lost 0 bases to trimming and J lost 0 bases, with 15 bases between them. Written as DNA, the CDR3 is TGTGCCAGCAGCTTGGGGGGGTCAGTCCTCTACCAAGAGACCCAGTACTTC. Amino acids: CASSLGGSVLYQETQYF.